This entry is about one T cell receptor beta chain. Its specificity is not known. Sequencing used immunoSEQ multiplex PCR; TCRdb keeps in-frame clones, though not all of them. The table has tens of thousands of clones, roughly 74% seen once. Cells that had been cultured for 10 days were the source of isolated CD4+ T cells. The vaccine recipients had no prior SARS-CoV-2 infection, with negative nucleocapsid antibodies. IL-2 medium was substituted for half the medium on days 3 and 7. The sample comes from a study of vaccination effects on CD4 cells after COVID-19. Overall study results and limits: Healthy vaccinees' vaccine-induced clones included only 1 of 255 cross-reacting with common cold coronaviruses.

Germline CDR1 and CDR2: SGHKS and YYEKEE (reference sequence). CDR3 length: 15 residues. V lost 3 bases and J 1 base, leaving 13 bases between the germline ends. The V call is TRBV5-5, the J call TRBJ2-5, with a tentative D call TRBD2 (5 bases). This specimen was CD4+ T cells from PBMCs cultured without peptide, taken before COVID-19 vaccination. This receptor was taken from a human donor who received a COVID-19 vaccine. The CDR3 is CASSSGGRTQETQYF. The CDR3, as DNA: TGTGCCAGCAGCTCTGGTGGGAGAACCCAAGAGACCCAGTACTTC. Full variable domain (remainder filled in from reference TRBV5-5 and TRBJ2-5): DAGVTQSPTHLIKTRGQQVTLRCSPISGHKSVSWYQQVLGQGPQFIFQYYEKEERGRGNFPDRFSARQFPNYSSELNVNALLLGDSALYLCASSSGGRTQETQYFGPGTRLLVL.